This TCR beta chain was observed in a study of blood T cells in healthy people across ages. Per germline, CDR1 MNHEY and CDR2 SVGAGI. The CDR3 has 15 residues. Trimming cost V 3 bases and J 4 bases, with 14 bases left between them. Combining a sample-barcoded 5' primer with a J-beta primer mix, a second PCR ran for 7 to 11 cycles. MiXCR was run by TCRdb on the 5' RACE reads, yielding one entry per CDR3 protein. Found here are over 1,200,000 distinct CDR3 sequences, roughly 64% of them singletons; the top ten hold 6.5% to 8.5%. The sequencing sample was made of blood. The clonotype originates from a man between 18 and 35 years old in good health. V gene TRBV6-5 combines with J gene TRBJ2-3, with unresolved D. Here the CDR3 DNA reads TGTGCCAGCAGTTATACTTCCCTTTGGTCAGATACGCAGTATTTT. Its protein product is CASSYTSLWSDTQYF.